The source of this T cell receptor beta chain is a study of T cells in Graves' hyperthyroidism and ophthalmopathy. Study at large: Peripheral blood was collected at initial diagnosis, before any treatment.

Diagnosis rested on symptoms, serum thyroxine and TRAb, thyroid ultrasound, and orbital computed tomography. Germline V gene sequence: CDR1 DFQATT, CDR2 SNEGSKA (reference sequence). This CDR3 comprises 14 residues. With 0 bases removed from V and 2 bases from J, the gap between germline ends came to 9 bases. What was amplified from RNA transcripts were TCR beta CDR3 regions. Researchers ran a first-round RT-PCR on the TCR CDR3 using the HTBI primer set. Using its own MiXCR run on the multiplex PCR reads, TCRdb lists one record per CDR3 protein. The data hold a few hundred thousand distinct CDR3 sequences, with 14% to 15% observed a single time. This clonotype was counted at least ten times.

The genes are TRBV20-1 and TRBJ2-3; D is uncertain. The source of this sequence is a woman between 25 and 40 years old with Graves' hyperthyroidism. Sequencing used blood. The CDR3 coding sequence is TGCAGTGCTAGAGATGGAACCTTCACAGATACGCAGTATTTT. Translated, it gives CSARDGTFTDTQYF.